This note documents a single T cell receptor beta chain sequence. Its antigen is unknown. No qualities accompany the bases; no much larger clone lies one base away. Each collaborating institution followed its own protocols to collect whole blood in K2EDTA tubes. For TCRbeta analysis, collaborator samples were shipped as frozen whole blood, as isolated PBMCs, or as DNA extracted from either sample type. The record originates from a study of blood T cell repertoires in COVID-19 (dated by TCRdb to the early 2020s). Broadly, across the study: Collaborator samples came from the United States, Italy and Spain and covered acute and convalescent phases of COVID-19. The sample metadata nearly always contained a de-identified subject ID, COVID-19 status, age in years and sex. Subjects who had been exposed to COVID-19, were actively infected with it, or had recovered from it provided the deeply sampled blood TCRbeta repertoires that made up the dataset. Where HLA class I and class II types were available, the types were taken from metadata supplied by the sample provider, not from assay-based typing. The samples were drawn from the first 160 participants of the ongoing ImmuneRACE study and from roughly 1,300 subjects provided by 6 global collaborators. The material from the prospective study consisted of cDNA or gDNA derived from T cells, B-cell-depleted T cells, or PBMCs. The repertoires were released in a freely available public database meant as a resource for research on the immune response to SARS-CoV-2.

Study-wide conclusions, independent of this receptor: The amount of clinical and demographic metadata varied by source and participant and was provided uncurated.

TCRbeta CDR3 regions were amplified from genomic DNA using the immunoSEQ Assay, a bias-controlled multiplex PCR. Under the source paper's analysis protocol: The number of nucleated cells in each sample was estimated from the amplification of reference gene primers within the assay. Sequence reads were collapsed and filtered to measure the absolute abundance of every unique TCRbeta CDR3 rearrangement. For each sample, productive Simpson clonality was calculated as the square root of Simpson's diversity index over productive rearrangements. Entries here come from immuneACCESS through TCRdb and include only in-frame sequences with V and J called. Some clones fail to appear in such tables; in the studies checked, an unresolved V gene covers under half of the shortfall, and the cause of the remainder is unknown. V and J calls and clone size come straight from that table; D and trimming were deduced from the DNA. This sample is represented by about 16,000 clones; less than 90% of them were singletons. The top ten constitute roughly 26% of the sample.

From the cysteine up to the phenylalanine, the CDR3 has a length of 14 residues. The only DNA kept is the CDR3, 42 bases in frame from the first base. The germline V gene provides CDR1 MNHEY and CDR2 SVGAGI. V is cut by 7 bases and J by 4 bases, and the space between the germline ends is 14 bases. The sequence joins TRBV6-5 to TRBJ2-1; TRBD2 is perhaps the D gene, given 5 matching bases. The sequenced material came from peripheral blood. The TCR originated in a man in his fifties or sixties with acute or convalescent COVID-19. The DNA sequence is as follows: TGTGCCAGCACCGGGATACTTGAATACAATGAGCAGTTCTTC. This gives the protein CASTGILEYNEQFF.